This passage covers 8 T cell receptor beta chains from one sample sequenced in a study of identical twins (dated by TCRdb to 2016 to 2018). To prepare the library, 5' RACE was applied. The instrument given in TCRdb is Illumina HiSeq 2000. Using fastp trimming at Q25 and MiXCR clonotype assembly, TCRdb reanalyzed the public sequencing data and kept in-frame beta chains. Identical CDR3 protein sequences are pooled into one entry, listed with their most common genes and DNA. For this sample there are under 500,000 distinct CDR3 sequences; roughly an eighth appear just once. The leading ten clones occupy approximately 1% of the sample. The same sample was also used in a study of yellow fever vaccine responses in identical twins.

Material for sequencing was CD4+ T cells sorted from blood. Receptor source: a woman aged 18-29 years in good health.

This rearrangement joins TRBV20-1 to TRBJ2-3, with a weak D call TRBD2 (6 bases). Germline V gene sequence: CDR1 DFQATT, CDR2 SNEGSKA (reference sequence). The CDR3 is 13 amino acids. V lost 3 bases, J lost 5 bases, and 12 bases lay in between. Written as DNA, the CDR3 is TGCAGTGCTAGTGGCGGGGCCCAAGATACGCAGTATTTT. Its translation: CSASGGAQDTQYF.

This clonotype has just a few counts. This rearrangement joins TRBV3-1 to TRBJ2-7; D perhaps matches TRBD2 (6 bases). Trimming took off 3 bases at V and 5 bases at J, with 14 bases between the two ends. The V gene's germline CDR1 is LGHDT and CDR2 YNNKEL (reference sequence). The CDR3 runs to 14 residues. The CDR3 DNA reads TGTGCCAGCAGCCAGGCCTCCGGGACTCACGAGCAGTACTTC. It encodes CASSQASGTHEQYF.

As DNA, the CDR3 is TGCGCCAGCAAGACTAGCGACAATGCAGGGGAGCTGTTTTTT. Translation: CASKTSDNAGELFF. The V call is TRBV5-1, the J call TRBJ2-2; 8 bases align to TRBD2. Germline V gene sequence: CDR1 SGHRS, CDR2 YFSETQ. With V trimmed by 6 bases and J by 8 bases, 9 bases remained unmatched. This CDR3 is 14 amino acids long.

This clonotype has more than one count but fewer than ten. V and J are TRBV3-1 and TRBJ2-3; 13 nucleotides align to TRBD2. The CDR3 covers 18 residues. Germline CDR1 and CDR2: LGHDT and YNNKEL (reference sequence). V lost 4 bases, J lost 2 bases, and 9 bases stayed unmatched. CDR3 bases: TGTGCCAGCAGCCGGGGGACTAGCGGGGATTACAACACAGATACGCAGTATTTT. Protein: CASSRGTSGDYNTDTQYF.

At least ten counts were recorded for this clonotype. The chain carries TRBV4-3 and TRBJ2-2, with 8 positions matching TRBD1. Germline trimming cut 4 bases from V and 1 base from J; bases unmatched to any gene: 8. Germline V gene lookup returns CDR1 LGHNA and CDR2 YSLEER. CDR3 size: 17 residues. Written as DNA, the CDR3 is TGCGCCAGCAGCCCCTTCGCGGGGACAGGGAACACCGGGGAGCTGTTTTTT. It is translated as CASSPFAGTGNTGELFF.

V and J are TRBV12-3 or TRBV12-4 and TRBJ2-1, with a possible D match to TRBD2 (6 bases). The ends were cut back, 7 bases at V and 3 bases at J, with 13 bases in the middle. This CDR3 is built from 14 residues. The CDR3 DNA reads as TGTGCCAGCATCCCCCGGGACTTCTACAATGAGCAGTTCTTC. This encodes CASIPRDFYNEQFF.

This clonotype was observed many times. The V call is TRBV5-4, the J call TRBJ2-3; D ambiguous. The germline gives CDR1 SGHNT, CDR2 YYREEE (reference sequence). V was clipped by 5 bases and J by 3 bases, with 13 bases between them. The CDR3 has 14 amino acids. The CDR3 loop reads CASSPAGRTDTQYF. The CDR3 DNA follows: TGTGCCAGCAGTCCGGCTGGCAGAACAGATACGCAGTATTTT.

This chain joins TRBV6-2 or TRBV6-3 and TRBJ2-1; 10 bases map to TRBD2. Germline V CDR1 and CDR2: MNHEY, SVGEGT. This CDR3 spans 20 amino acids. V lost 0 bases and J lost 9; bases outside the gene matches: 20. The chain's CDR3 is CASSYSMYRPGASGRFEQFF. DNA for the CDR3: TGTGCCAGCAGTTACTCAATGTATAGGCCCGGAGCTAGCGGGAGATTTGAGCAGTTCTTC.